A single T cell receptor (beta chain) is shown here with its context. These data belong to a study of T cell responses to AZD1222 COVID-19 vaccine. Study-wide background: Investigators merged groups given second doses at roughly 4 or roughly 12 weeks.

This table comes from immunoSEQ multiplex PCR, and its TCRdb copy is limited to in-frame clones, with some not included. This sample has under 70,000 clones, with around four fifths found just once. The ends were cut back, 0 bases at V and 0 bases at J, with 7 bases in the middle. The CDR3 runs to 15 residues. In germline, CDR1 is SGHTS, CDR2 YDEGEE. The chain carries TRBV5-8 and TRBJ1-5; unclear D gene. The receptor's source is an adult in good health. The starting material was peripheral blood, obtained on day 0 of AZD1222 vaccination. DNA for the CDR3: TGTGCCAGCAGCTTGGGTCAGAATAGCAATCAGCCCCAGCATTTT. Translating it yields CASSLGQNSNQPQHF.